The clone carrying this T cell receptor (beta chain) was seen only once. Its antigen is not identified. Only in-frame clones appear in the TCRdb table, and some are missing; sequencing was by immunoSEQ multiplex PCR. This table has 2,000 to 2,500 clones, 15% to 20% appearing once. The record originates from a study of T cells in localized non-small cell lung cancer. Study-level findings and limits: Heterogeneity remains possible, as sequencing covered one tumor region only. Of the tissues analyzed, uninvolved adjacent lung showed maximal T cell clonality, greater than tumor.

Germline-derived CDR1 and CDR2 are LNHNV and YYDKDF (reference sequence). The CDR3 length is 16 residues. Losses at the gene ends were 1 base for V and 4 bases for J; bases not matched to a gene: 6. The TCR sequence derives from a male donor aged 60 or over with stage I non-small cell lung cancer. The chain couples TRBV15 to TRBJ2-2; 7 bases align to TRBD2. Sequenced material: normal lung tissue next to the tumor, taken before any cancer treatment. The CDR3 here is CATSRGEGQGTGELFF. CDR3 DNA: TGTGCCACCAGCAGAGGGGAGGGCCAAGGCACCGGGGAGCTGTTTTTT.